One sample yielded the 10 T cell receptor beta chains listed below, sequenced in a study of T cells after posttransplantation cyclophosphamide (dated by TCRdb to 2016 to 2018). The method behind the library was the immunoSEQ multiplex PCR assay. TCRdb carries this immuneACCESS record with in-frame sequences only. Its versions omit some clonotypes, under half of them owing to an unresolved V gene in the studies checked, with the rest unexplained. This sample lists roughly 6,600 clones; about 98% were detected once. 0.5% of the sample goes to the ten largest clones. The sequenced sample was naive CD8+ T cells sorted from PBMCs. These receptors were collected from a woman under 40 in good health and a related stem cell transplant donor.

The chain couples TRBV19 to TRBJ2-7, with 8 bases aligning to TRBD2. Losses at the gene ends were 3 bases for V and 2 bases for J; bases not matched to a gene: 9. The CDR3 is 16 residues long. Germline CDR1 is LNHDA and CDR2 is SQIVND (reference sequence). This chain's CDR3 is CASSMAGGALAYEQYF. The CDR3 nucleotides read TGTGCCAGTAGTATGGCCGGGGGGGCCCTCGCCTACGAGCAGTACTTC.

The rearrangement joins TRBV7-9 to TRBJ2-3, with 7 bases that match TRBD2. Trimming took 5 bases from V and 6 from J; bases not matched to a gene: 14. The CDR3 has 16 residues. CDR1 and CDR2 (germline): SEHNR, FQNEAQ (reference sequence). DNA for the CDR3: TGTGCCAGCAGCGATTCGGGACTATCAGTTTTGGATACGCAGTATTTT. Its translation is CASSDSGLSVLDTQYF.

The rearrangement uses TRBV7-9 and TRBJ2-1; the match to TRBD1 covers 9 bases. The CDR3 loop spans 18 amino acids. J lost 5 bases, V lost 4 bases, and 15 bases had no gene match. Germline V gene data show CDR1 as SEHNR and CDR2 as FQNEAQ (reference sequence). This chain's CDR3 is CASSSPWTGEGTHNEQFF. The CDR3, as DNA: TGTGCCAGCAGCTCCCCTTGGACAGGGGAGGGCACACACAATGAGCAGTTCTTC.

The gene calls are TRBV5-6 and TRBJ1-5, with a possible D match to TRBD1 (6 bases). The germline V gene has CDR1 SGHDT and CDR2 YYEEEE. The CDR3 sequence is 14 residues long. V was clipped by 4 bases and J by 2 bases, with 10 bases between them. CDR3 residues: CASSTWTGNQPQHF. CDR3 bases: TGTGCCAGCAGCACCTGGACAGGCAATCAGCCCCAGCATTTT.

A remark on this clone: Its ends do not fully match the called genes, so a read error is possible. Other DNA sequences in this sample translate to the same CDR3. The chain uses TRBV7-2 and TRBJ1-6, with D perhaps TRBD1 (6 bases). The CDR3 is made up of 18 amino acids. Germline CDR1 and CDR2: SGHTA and FQGNSA. The CDR3 DNA sequence: TGTGCCAGCAGCTTAATGCCCCCAGGGGTCCTCTATAATTCCCCCCTCCACTTT. Residues: CASSLMPPGVLYNSPLHF. The variable domain in full, completed from reference TRBV7-2 and TRBJ1-6, reads GAGVSQSPSNKVTEKGKDVELRCDPISGHTALYWYRQSLGQGLEFLIYFQGNSAPDKSGLPSDRFSAERTGGSVSTLTIQRTQQEDSAVYLCASSLMPPGVLYNSPLHFGNGTRLTVT.

This chain links TRBV4-1 with TRBJ2-7; 9 bases are a match to TRBD2. CDR1 and CDR2 from the germline V gene are MGHRA and YSYEKL. Germline trimming cut 2 bases from V and 4 bases from J; bases unmatched to any gene: 9. CDR3 length equals 16 residues. CDR3 in DNA: TGCGCCAGCAGCCAACGTCGACTAGCGGATCCATACGAGCAGTACTTC. Encoded protein: CASSQRRLADPYEQYF.

The chain employs TRBV5-1 and TRBJ2-1, with a possible D match to TRBD1 (5 bases). CDR1 SGHRS and CDR2 YFSETQ come from the germline V gene. V was cut by 7 bases and J by 4 bases, with 18 bases left in between. The CDR3 runs 15 residues. CDR3 coding DNA: TGCGCCAGCGGTTCTCCGGCAGGGTCGTACAATGAGCAGTTCTTC. It is translated as CASGSPAGSYNEQFF.

This sequence joins TRBV27 and TRBJ1-4; the match to TRBD1 covers 9 bases. The CDR3 has 14 residues. The V gene end was trimmed by 3 bases and the J gene end by 4 bases; junction bases not matched to a gene: 0. Germline V gene sequence: CDR1 MNHEY, CDR2 SMNVEV (reference sequence). The DNA of the CDR3 is TGTGCCAGCAGTTTGGACAGGGGTAATGAAAAACTGTTTTTT. Its protein product is CASSLDRGNEKLFF.

The chain links TRBV4-2 to TRBJ2-3; 8 bases are a match to TRBD2. CDR1 is LGHNA and CDR2 is YNFKEQ in the germline V gene. V was clipped by 2 bases and J by 6 bases; unmatched bases: 13. CDR3 length equals 17 residues. CDR3 nucleotide sequence: TGTGCCAGCAGCCAACTTAACCCGGGGGGGCCCGGTGATACGCAGTATTTT. Its protein product is CASSQLNPGGPGDTQYF.

The chain links TRBV10-2 to TRBJ2-1, with TRBD1 identical over 8 bases. J was trimmed by 7 bases and V by 6 bases; bases with no gene match: 8. The length of the CDR3 is 14 residues. CDR1 is WSHSY and CDR2 is SAAADI in the germline V gene. This CDR3 reads CASRTGDRRNEQFF. The CDR3 DNA is TGCGCCAGCAGGACAGGGGACAGGAGAAATGAGCAGTTCTTC.